The 20 T cell receptor beta chains below come from one sample, sequenced in a study of cytomegalovirus exposure and HLA in healthy donors. The primer mix had 60 Vbeta and 13 Jbeta primers. TCRdb's table, derived via immunoSEQ multiplex PCR, lists solely in-frame clones and lacks some. The sample includes around 100,000 clones, 79% of them seen just once. The sequenced material came from PBMCs. The receptors were sampled from a woman aged 18-29 years in good health and CMV-seropositive.

Notes on this clone: The same CDR3 also results from other DNA sequences found in this sample. This rearrangement joins TRBV25-1 to TRBJ1-2, with D hard to call. CDR1 is MGHDK and CDR2 is SYGVNS in the germline V gene. The CDR3 consists of 12 residues. V shed 5 bases and J shed 5 bases, with 9 bases lying between them. The CDR3 is CASSPGDYGYTF. The CDR3, as DNA: TGTGCCAGCAGTCCCGGGGATTATGGCTACACCTTC.

This clone was seen a few times. The chain joins TRBV5-4 to TRBJ1-3; no clear D. The CDR3 runs 14 residues. The germline V gene has CDR1 SGHNT and CDR2 YYREEE (reference sequence). V was shortened by 4 bases and J by 4 bases, with 12 bases between the two germline ends. As DNA, the CDR3 is TGTGCCAGCAGCGAGGGAGCCGAGGGAAACACCATATATTTT. Its protein product is CASSEGAEGNTIYF. Variable domain in full (rest from reference TRBV5-4 and TRBJ1-3): ETGVTQSPTHLIKTRGQQVTLRCSSQSGHNTVSWYQQALGQGPQFIFQYYREEENGRGNFPPRFSGLQFPNYSSELNVNALELDDSALYLCASSEGAEGNTIYFGEGSWLTVV.

The gene calls are TRBV30 and TRBJ2-2, with 11 bases lining up with TRBD2. V trimming: 0 bases; J trimming: 2 bases; junction bases outside the gene matches: 14. The CDR3 length is 20 residues. The germline V gene has CDR1 GTSNPN and CDR2 SVGIG (reference sequence). CDR3 sequence reads: CAWSVPLAGDPKRNTGELFF. CDR3 DNA: TGTGCCTGGAGTGTACCACTAGCGGGAGACCCGAAACGTAACACCGGGGAGCTGTTTTTT. Supplemented by reference TRBV30 and TRBJ2-2, the full variable domain reads SQTIHQWPATLVQPVGSPLSLECTVEGTSNPNLYWYRQAAGRGLQLLFYSVGIGQISSEVPQNLSASRPQDRQFILSSKKLLLSDSGFYLCAWSVPLAGDPKRNTGELFFGEGSRLTVL.

DNA of the CDR3: TGTGCCAGCAGCTTAAACGGTCTAGCGGGCACAGATACGCAGTATTTT. As protein: CASSLNGLAGTDTQYF. The chain carries TRBV7-3 and TRBJ2-3, with 7 bases aligning to TRBD2. Germline CDR1 is SGHTA and CDR2 is FQGTGA. This CDR3 is 16 amino acids long. V trimming: 1 base; J trimming: 1 base; junction bases outside the gene matches: 5.

The rearrangement uses TRBV2 and TRBJ1-2; D ambiguous. Looked up from germline, CDR1 is SNHLY and CDR2 is FYNNEI. The ends were cut back, 2 bases at V and 6 bases at J, with 7 bases in the middle. The CDR3 is 12 amino acids. The CDR3: CASSELLHGYTF. The CDR3 DNA sequence: TGTGCCAGCAGTGAACTCCTTCATGGCTACACCTTC.

The chain uses TRBV18 and TRBJ1-2; 8 nucleotides align to TRBD1. The V gene end was trimmed by 4 bases and the J gene end by 0 bases; junction bases not matched to a gene: 4. This CDR3 is built from 15 residues. Germline assignment: CDR1 KGHSH and CDR2 LQKENI. CDR3 coding DNA: TGTGCCAGCTCACTTGGACAGGGAGCTAACTATGGCTACACCTTC. It encodes CASSLGQGANYGYTF.

The CDR3 bases are TGTGCCAGCAATGCCCTCCGGGAGGGACAAATTAACCCCTCCTACAATGAGCAGTTCTTC. The encoded protein is CASNALREGQINPSYNEQFF. This chain connects TRBV27 to TRBJ2-1, with TRBD2 matching over 8 bases. The CDR3 is 20 amino acids. The junction had 20 bases not matched to a gene; V was cut back by 7 bases and J by 0 bases. Per germline, CDR1 MNHEY and CDR2 SMNVEV (reference sequence).

V gene TRBV9 combines with J gene TRBJ1-2; D remains unclear. Trimming cost V 4 bases and J 2 bases, with 15 bases left between them. Germline V gene lookup returns CDR1 SGDLS and CDR2 YYNGEE. CDR3 length: 15 amino acids. This CDR3 is CASSPLSEGNYGYTF. CDR3 nucleotide sequence: TGTGCCAGCAGCCCCCTTTCTGAGGGAAACTATGGCTACACCTTC.

This clone has only one observation. The chain combines TRBV4-1 with TRBJ2-7; weak D call: TRBD2 (6 bases). The V end was cut by 1 base, the J end by 1 base, with 11 bases between. The CDR3 extends over 15 amino acids. The germline gives CDR1 MGHRA, CDR2 YSYEKL. CDR3 nucleotides: TGCGCCAGCAGCCAAGTGGGACTCACATCCTACGAGCAGTACTTC. It specifies CASSQVGLTSYEQYF.

V usage is TRBV4-1 and J usage is TRBJ2-2; D might be TRBD2 (5 bases). Deletions cut 0 bases from V and 9 bases from J, with 14 bases between. In germline, CDR1 is MGHRA, CDR2 YSYEKL. CDR3 size: 15 residues. CDR3 protein: CASSQDPVRAWELFF. The CDR3, as DNA: TGCGCCAGCAGCCAAGATCCGGTGAGGGCCTGGGAGCTGTTTTTT.

This sequence joins TRBV11-3 and TRBJ1-1; D possibly corresponds to TRBD1 (5 bases). The V and J ends lost 3 bases and 2 bases respectively, with 7 bases between them. This CDR3 region has 13 residues. Per germline, CDR1 SGHNT and CDR2 YENEEA. The CDR3 coding sequence is TGTGCCAGCAGCTTTACAGGAAACACTGAAGCTTTCTTT. Translating it yields CASSFTGNTEAFF.

The V and J genes are TRBV6-1 and TRBJ1-4; weak D call: TRBD1 (6 bases). This CDR3 contains 15 residues. V gave up 7 bases and J gave up 8 bases, with 20 bases separating them. Germline values: CDR1 MNHNS, CDR2 SASEGT. The CDR3 here is CASTQGMVPEEKLFF. The CDR3 DNA reads as TGTGCCAGCACCCAGGGGATGGTCCCCGAGGAAAAACTGTTTTTT.

This clone was detected a few times. Other nucleotide sequences from this sample produce the same CDR3. The rearrangement links TRBV5-4 to TRBJ2-5, with a weak D call TRBD2 (6 bases). The CDR3 loop spans 14 amino acids. Trimming cost V 1 base and J 2 bases, with 9 bases left between them. Germline V lookup: CDR1 SGHNT, CDR2 YYREEE (reference sequence). The CDR3 nucleotides are TGTGCCAGCAGCTTGCGGGACTCACAAGAGACCCAGTACTTC. It translates to CASSLRDSQETQYF. Full variable domain (remainder filled in from reference TRBV5-4 and TRBJ2-5): ETGVTQSPTHLIKTRGQQVTLRCSSQSGHNTVSWYQQALGQGPQFIFQYYREEENGRGNFPPRFSGLQFPNYSSELNVNALELDDSALYLCASSLRDSQETQYFGPGTRLLVL.

This clone was seen once. For the CDR3, the DNA is TGTGCCTGGAGTAGCAGCCTTACATCGGGCTATGGCTACACCTTC. Translation gives CAWSSSLTSGYGYTF. The V and J genes are TRBV30 and TRBJ1-2; D is unresolved. With 2 bases removed from V and 4 bases from J, the gap between germline ends came to 17 bases. The CDR3 is 15 amino acids. Germline values: CDR1 GTSNPN, CDR2 SVGIG (reference sequence).

J is TRBJ2-1 and V is TRBV5-5; weak D call: TRBD1 (7 bases). Per germline, CDR1 SGHKS and CDR2 YYEKEE (reference sequence). Trimming shortened V by 4 bases and J by 1 base, and 12 bases separated the two germline ends. This CDR3 is 15 amino acids long. The DNA for the CDR3 is TGTGCCAGCAGCCCCGCGGGACAGTCCTACAATGAGCAGTTCTTC. Translating gives CASSPAGQSYNEQFF.

This clone came up a few times. The J gene is TRBJ2-1, the V gene TRBV10-3; 7 positions match TRBD1. V was pared by 7 bases and J by 5 bases, with 8 bases of the junction left unmatched. The CDR3 covers 14 residues. Germline V gives CDR1 ENHRY, CDR2 SYGVKD. CDR3 coding DNA: TGTGCCATCAAACCTACCCAGGGGGACAATGAGCAGTTCTTC. This codes for CAIKPTQGDNEQFF.

The chain carries TRBV5-4 and TRBJ2-5; TRBD1 matches 9 bases. This CDR3 is 15 amino acids long. Per the germline V gene, CDR1 is SGHNT and CDR2 is YYREEE (reference sequence). Trimming took 2 bases from V and 2 from J; bases not matched to a gene: 4. CDR3 sequence: CASSLQGAAQETQYF. The DNA for the CDR3 is TGTGCCAGCAGCTTACAGGGGGCCGCGCAAGAGACCCAGTACTTC.

This rearrangement joins TRBV7-8 to TRBJ1-2; D may be TRBD1 (5 bases). Germline loops: CDR1 SGHVS, CDR2 FQNEAQ. V dropped 4 bases and J dropped 2 bases, with 17 bases sitting between them. The CDR3 is 16 residues long. CDR3 region: CASSYRRDSANYGYTF. CDR3 nucleotides: TGTGCCAGCAGCTACCGCCGGGACTCCGCCAACTATGGCTACACCTTC.

This CDR3 reads CASTYSFTYEQYF. The CDR3 bases are TGCGCCAGCACCTACTCTTTTACCTACGAGCAGTACTTC. V and J are TRBV5-1 and TRBJ2-7; D ambiguous. The V gene lost 6 bases and the J gene lost 2 bases, with 12 bases spanning the gap. The CDR3 sequence is 13 residues long. From germline, CDR1 is SGHRS and CDR2 YFSETQ.

This chain connects TRBV7-6 to TRBJ2-7; possible D gene TRBD1, 7 bases. V lost 5 bases and J lost 1, with 15 bases in between. The CDR3 is 15 amino acids. Germline V gene sequence: CDR1 SGHVS, CDR2 FNYEAQ. The chain's CDR3 is CASSPRDSTSYEQYF. DNA of the CDR3: TGTGCCAGCAGCCCGCGGGACAGTACATCCTACGAGCAGTACTTC.